This T cell receptor (beta chain) stems from a study of T cell responses to AZD1222 COVID-19 vaccine. Per germline, CDR1 MDHEN and CDR2 SYDVKM. The CDR3 is made up of 14 amino acids. Trimming shortened V by 4 bases and J by 3 bases, and 12 bases separated the two germline ends. The repertoire was sequenced with immunoSEQ multiplex PCR; TCRdb's copy has only in-frame clones and lacks some. Of under 200,000 clones in the sample, 88% were seen once. This sample comprised peripheral blood, obtained 28 days after the second AZD1222 dose. The TCR originated in an adult who received the AZD1222 COVID-19 vaccine. The chain employs TRBV28 and TRBJ1-1; D is unclear. DNA of the CDR3: TGTGCCAGCAGTTCGGAATCGATCGACACTGAAGCTTTCTTT. This encodes CASSSESIDTEAFF.